Reported below is one TCR beta chain. Its antigen is not known. This specimen belongs to a study of cytomegalovirus exposure and HLA in healthy donors. V shed 6 bases, J shed 1 base, and the junction held 2 bases outside the gene matches. Germline V gene data show CDR1 as MDHEN and CDR2 as SYDVKM. CDR3 length: 14 residues. Overall study findings and caveats: In a later analysis, at a false discovery rate of 0.05, some 15,000 TCR beta sequences were associated with HLA alleles. Analyses of presence and absence presupposed an approximately uniform sequencing depth across donors. One later analysis reportedly identified an Asian-associated ancestry cluster that showed fewer N-insertions than the 666-donor mean.

PCR primers comprised 60 Vbeta and 13 Jbeta primers. Assay: immunoSEQ multiplex PCR; the TCRdb copy retains only in-frame clones and omits some. This listing includes some 43,000 clones. The sample taken for sequencing was PBMCs. The chain recombines TRBV28 with TRBJ2-3; 9 bases line up with TRBD1. The sequence was obtained from a woman in her twenties or thirties in good health and CMV-seronegative. The CDR3 bases are TGTGCCAGCAGGAGGACAGGGGGCACAGATACGCAGTATTTT. Encoded protein: CASRRTGGTDTQYF.